A single sample gave rise to the 7 T cell receptor beta chains below, sequenced in a study of blood T cells in healthy people across ages. A second PCR, run for 7 to 11 cycles, used a sample-barcoded 5' primer plus a J-beta primer mix. TCRdb used MiXCR to reprocess the 5' RACE reads, holding one entry per CDR3 protein. The sample yields more than 650,000 distinct CDR3 sequences, 22% seen once. The sequenced sample consisted of blood. Every receptor here comes from a man in his 70s in good health.

This clonotype was detected ten times or more. This chain links TRBV29-1 with TRBJ2-3; 7 bases are shared with TRBD1. V shed 7 bases, J shed 3 bases, and the junction held 4 bases outside the gene matches. The germline CDR1 and CDR2 sequences are SQVTM and ANQGSEA. This CDR3 is built from 12 residues. This CDR3 is CSERQGTDTQYF. The DNA of the CDR3 is TGCAGCGAGCGACAGGGTACAGATACGCAGTATTTT.

The chain is built from TRBV5-4 and TRBJ1-3, with D tentatively TRBD1 (5 bases). From germline, CDR1 is SGHNT and CDR2 YYREEE (reference sequence). The CDR3 contains 15 residues. The ends were cut back, 3 bases at V and 1 base at J, with 11 bases in the middle. In DNA form, the CDR3 reads TGTGCCAGCAGCTCCTCCGGGGGATCTGGAAACACCATATATTTT. Amino acids: CASSSSGGSGNTIYF.

The chain couples TRBV5-4 to TRBJ2-7; D remains unclear. The end of the DNA is better explained by TRBJ2-1, so the J call may be wrong. Looked up from germline, CDR1 is SGHNT and CDR2 is YYREEE (reference sequence). The CDR3 covers 16 residues. DNA of the CDR3: TGTGCCAGCAGCCTGAGAACTTCACCAGGATACAATGAGCAGTTCTTC. Protein: CASSLRTSPGYNEQFF.

The rearrangement uses TRBV5-1 and TRBJ2-5; maybe TRBD2 (5 bases). The CDR3 spans 11 residues. Trimming removed 0 bases at V and 11 bases at J, with 8 bases between. CDR1 and CDR2 (germline): SGHRS, YFSETQ. CDR3 region: CASSLAEEQYF. For the CDR3, the DNA is TGCGCCAGCAGCTTGGCGGAGGAGCAGTACTTC.

This clonotype was seen a handful of times. V and J are TRBV20-1 and TRBJ2-3; D is possibly TRBD1 (6 bases). This CDR3 is 14 amino acids long. V lost 6 bases and J 2 bases, leaving 15 bases between the germline ends. Per the germline V gene, CDR1 is DFQATT and CDR2 is SNEGSKA (reference sequence). The CDR3 loop reads CSAQTGIFTDTQYF. CDR3 nucleotides: TGCAGTGCCCAGACAGGAATTTTCACAGATACGCAGTATTTT.

This clonotype was seen only a few times. This rearrangement joins TRBV12-3 or TRBV12-4 to TRBJ2-7; TRBD1 agrees at 8 bases. CDR3 size: 15 residues. The V gene end was trimmed by 5 bases and the J gene end by 4 bases; junction bases not matched to a gene: 10. The DNA for the CDR3 is TGTGCCAGCAGTAAGGCCGGGACAGGAGCATACGAGCAGTACTTC. Translating it yields CASSKAGTGAYEQYF.

This clonotype appeared a single time. The chain uses TRBV14 and TRBJ1-4; TRBD1 agrees at 7 bases. Germline V gene sequence: CDR1 SGHDN, CDR2 FVKESK. This CDR3 spans 16 amino acids. The V segment lost 4 bases and the J segment 2 bases; nucleotides outside the gene matches: 7. The CDR3 here is CASSPGAGGTNEKLFF. The CDR3 DNA reads TGTGCCAGCAGCCCCGGGGCAGGGGGGACTAATGAAAAACTGTTTTTT.